These 15 T cell receptor beta chains share one sample of origin, sequenced in a study of OX40 agonist ivuxolimab in advanced cancers. Clones were read by immunoSEQ multiplex PCR, and TCRdb kept only the in-frame ones, dropping some. The sample includes 50,000 to 70,000 clones, approximately 88% of them seen just once. Sequenced here: CD4+ or CD8+ T cells sorted from blood, sampled in a trial of the OX40 agonist ivuxolimab. The receptors shown here come from an adult with an advanced solid tumor such as melanoma, head and neck, liver or kidney cancer.

The chain is built from TRBV2 and TRBJ1-2; 10 bases fit TRBD1. The V segment lost 6 bases and the J segment 7 bases; nucleotides outside the gene matches: 2. Germline V gene sequence: CDR1 SNHLY, CDR2 FYNNEI. The CDR3 length is 12 residues. For the CDR3, the DNA is TGTGCCAGCAGGAGGACAGGGGGTGGCTACACCTTC. Protein product: CASRRTGGGYTF.

This chain uses TRBV11-2 with TRBJ1-3; D perhaps matches TRBD1 (5 bases). The CDR3 has 14 amino acids. Trimming cost V 1 base and J 7 bases, with 11 bases left between them. Per germline, CDR1 SGHAT and CDR2 FQNNGV. CDR3 loop: CASSLAGRANTIYF. The CDR3 nucleotides are TGTGCCAGCAGCTTAGCAGGCAGGGCCAACACCATATATTTT.

This chain joins TRBV10-1 and TRBJ2-3; 8 nucleotides agree with TRBD2. In germline, CDR1 is WNHNN, CDR2 SYGVQD (reference sequence). The CDR3 is 17 amino acids. The V gene end was trimmed by 2 bases and the J gene end by 2 bases; junction bases not matched to a gene: 9. The CDR3 region is CASSEPSSRGDTDTQYF. The DNA of the CDR3 is TGCGCCAGCAGTGAGCCTTCCTCGCGGGGGGACACAGATACGCAGTATTTT.

The genes are TRBV14 and TRBJ2-5; 7 nucleotides line up with TRBD2. The CDR3 has 17 residues. The J segment lost 5 bases and the V segment lost 3 bases, leaving 15 bases of the junction unmatched. CDR1 is SGHDN, CDR2 FVKESK, per germline. As DNA, the CDR3 is TGTGCCAGCAGCCACCGCCATAACCCTAGCGGCGGGGAGACCCAGTACTTC. This codes for CASSHRHNPSGGETQYF.

The sample holds a few counts of this clone. The J gene is TRBJ1-1, the V gene TRBV19; D gene uncertain. V lost 3 bases and J lost 4, with 9 bases in between. CDR1 is LNHDA, CDR2 SQIVND, per germline (reference sequence). The CDR3 is 13 amino acids. The CDR3 DNA follows: TGTGCCAGTAGTATGCGGCCGGTCACTGAAGCTTTCTTT. This translates into CASSMRPVTEAFF.

The gene calls are TRBV4-1 and TRBJ2-7, with 7 bases matching TRBD2. Germline CDR1 is MGHRA and CDR2 is YSYEKL. The trim removed 4 bases at V and 5 bases at J, leaving 11 bases unmatched. The CDR3 runs to 15 residues. CDR3 loop: CASSLGTGGSHEQYF. CDR3 DNA: TGCGCCAGCAGCCTAGGGACTGGCGGGAGCCACGAGCAGTACTTC.

In nucleotides, the CDR3 is TGTGCTAGTGGTTTCCCCCGACAGCGACCCTCCTACGAGCAGTACTTC. Its protein is CASGFPRQRPSYEQYF. The chain carries TRBV12-5 and TRBJ2-7, with TRBD1 as a possible D gene (5 bases). Germline V gene data show CDR1 as LGHNT and CDR2 as FRNRAP. V was trimmed by 3 bases and J by 0 bases, leaving 15 bases between them. CDR3 size: 16 residues.

This clone was found once. This chain uses TRBV30 with TRBJ2-7; 7 nucleotides match TRBD2. The CDR3 spans 15 residues. The ends lost 2 bases at V and 2 bases at J; junction bases unmatched: 9. CDR1 and CDR2 (germline): GTSNPN, SVGIG (reference sequence). The CDR3 DNA sequence: TGTGCCTGGAGTTTCACCGGGACTATCCCCTACGAGCAGTACTTC. Protein: CAWSFTGTIPYEQYF.

V is TRBV6-5 and J is TRBJ1-1; D uncertain. From germline, CDR1 is MNHEY and CDR2 SVGAGI. The CDR3 loop spans 13 amino acids. V shed 2 bases and J shed 4 bases, with 8 bases lying between them. This chain's CDR3 is CASSYGDGTEAFF. CDR3 DNA sequence: TGTGCCAGCAGTTACGGTGATGGCACTGAAGCTTTCTTT.

The CDR3 is CASSVSGGSQETQYF. In nucleotides, the CDR3 is TGTGCCAGCAGTGTAAGCGGGGGGAGCCAAGAGACCCAGTACTTC. This rearrangement joins TRBV28 to TRBJ2-5; 9 bases align to TRBD2. Germline V gives CDR1 MDHEN, CDR2 SYDVKM. This CDR3 is built from 15 residues. J lost 1 base, V lost 5 bases, and 5 bases had no gene match.

This chain's CDR3 is CASSTGAGYSYNEQFF. CDR3 nucleotides: TGTGCCAGTAGTACCGGAGCGGGGTACTCCTACAATGAGCAGTTCTTC. The genes are TRBV19 and TRBJ2-1; 7 bases align to TRBD2. The germline CDR1 and CDR2 sequences are LNHDA and SQIVND (reference sequence). The CDR3 sequence is 16 residues long. V lost 4 bases to trimming and J lost 0 bases; unmatched junction nucleotides: 6.

The rearrangement joins TRBV20-1 to TRBJ1-2; no reliable D call. The CDR3 totals 9 residues. V was pared by 6 bases and J by 6 bases, with 5 bases between. Germline V lookup: CDR1 DFQATT, CDR2 SNEGSKA (reference sequence). The DNA of the CDR3 is TGCAGTGCAAACAATGGCTACACCTTC. Encoded protein: CSANNGYTF.

This clone was detected once. In DNA, the CDR3 is TGTGCCAGTAGTATGGGTAGCGGATACTCTGGGGCCAACGTCCTGACTTTC. Residues: CASSMGSGYSGANVLTF. V is TRBV19 and J is TRBJ2-6, with D possibly TRBD2 on 6 matching bases. Germline V CDR1 and CDR2: LNHDA, SQIVND (reference sequence). This CDR3 is 17 amino acids long. V was clipped by 3 bases and J by 0 bases, with 12 bases between them.

The V call is TRBV7-6, the J call TRBJ2-5, with 8 bases fitting TRBD1. The CDR3 runs to 15 residues. Germline V gene lookup returns CDR1 SGHVS and CDR2 FNYEAQ. V dropped 4 bases and J dropped 3; count of bases not matched to a gene: 7. The chain's CDR3 is CASSSPLDREETQYF. For the CDR3, the DNA is TGTGCCAGCAGCTCACCTTTGGACAGGGAAGAGACCCAGTACTTC. Full variable domain (outside the CDR3, taken from reference TRBV7-6 and TRBJ2-5): GAGVSQSPRYKVTKRGQDVALRCDPISGHVSLYWYRQALGQGPEFLTYFNYEAQQDKSGLPNDRFSAERPEGSISTLTIQRTEQRDSAMYRCASSSPLDREETQYFGPGTRLLVL.

The rearrangement links TRBV11-2 to TRBJ2-3; TRBD1 aligns across 8 bases. The CDR3 has 14 amino acids. Germline trimming cut 7 bases from V and 5 bases from J; bases unmatched to any gene: 8. Germline CDR1 SGHAT, CDR2 FQNNGV. CDR3 region: CASTPTGELDTQYF. The CDR3 coding sequence is TGTGCCAGCACCCCGACAGGGGAATTAGATACGCAGTATTTT.